This T cell receptor (beta chain) was found in a study of cytomegalovirus exposure and HLA in healthy donors (TCRdb year 2017). Regarding the study in general: An earlier analysis of several hundred of the donors reported about 260 Gb of sequence data and around 120 million unique TCR beta sequences obtained from around 170 million T cells. An early release covering 500 to 750 HLA-typed donors comprised 300 to 350 gigabases of sequencing data and tens of millions of unique TCR sequences. Of the roughly 410 genotyped donors, 65% to 90% were placed in the genetic ancestry cluster associated with self-reported Caucasian donors. The study aimed to test whether signatures of past pathogen exposure could be identified by cataloging public T cell receptors. The study used immunosequencing to profile the T cell repertoires of some 600 subjects and linked those repertoires to cytomegalovirus serostatus. Along with the approximately 600-subject first cohort, a separate validation cohort of over a hundred different subjects was used. To predict cytomegalovirus infection status, the study brought together high-throughput TCR immunosequencing, statistical association of individual TCRs with disease status, and machine learning. In a later analysis, previously published TCR beta repertoires from 600 to 850 donors were re-analyzed and high-resolution HLA genotyping was added so that TCR occurrence patterns could be studied. In the later analysis, no new phenotypic data were used to find candidate immune exposures; instead, reliance was placed on TCR beta sequences and their occurrence across donors. To decide whether each TCR beta V gene segment behaved as functional or pseudogenic, an earlier analysis of approximately 620 of the donors relied on high-throughput TCR beta sequencing. Donor age, sex, ethnicity and CMV serostatus were compiled together with the repertoire data. A later genetic analysis took genome-wide SNP genotypes for about 65% of the roughly 670 donors and used that subset as a discovery cohort. Every discovery cohort repertoire had been produced on one sequencing platform. HLA typing included class I and class II loci at four-digit resolution. The number of typed donors differed by locus: about 620-640 for A, B, C, DRB1 and DQB1; 500 to 550 for DQA1; about 600 for DPA1; and around 450 for DPB1. A handful of DR-DQ haplotypes were handled as single units for association and clustering because linkage in the cohort was strong. On average, 235,054 unique TCR beta nucleotide sequences were sequenced per donor among about 400 genotyped donors of the cohort, with about 17% of those sequences being non-productive. The research as a whole found: Approximately 18 rarely observed V segments, including chromosome 9 orphons, were excluded from the earlier analysis of approximately 500 of the donors because counts were too low. Only TCR beta chains were sequenced in this cohort, and the absence of alpha or paired-chain data limited detectable features. According to a later analysis, TCR association rates differed among HLA loci, with DRB1 alleles showing the most associated TCRs and HLA-C alleles showing the fewest. While some public TCRs were present in many individuals, most TCR sequences turned up only very rarely across donors. In vitro tests confirmed that three of the cytomegalovirus-associated TCR beta chains recognize cytomegalovirus antigens. In a later analysis, HLA-associated TCR beta chains were found to be more clonally expanded and to have lower generation probabilities than equally common non-associated chains. Because HLA typing was missing for some donors at each locus, association tests included only the typed subset. The study listed 150 to 200 TCR beta chains as associated with cytomegalovirus. According to a later genetic analysis, donors in an Asian-associated ancestry cluster had fewer N-insertions in productive TCRs than the approximately 700-donor mean. Specific HLA alleles were associated with roughly 16,000 TCR beta sequences at a false discovery rate of 0.05 in a later analysis. A cluster of highly shared sequence variants was judged likely to represent a technical artifact of the sequencing pipeline. It was suggested by the authors that the approach could potentially be generalized to other disease states and immunological phenotypes. The 87-base-pair reads could not distinguish some IMGT-functional V segments, including TRBV6-2 and TRBV6-3, so those segments were excluded. A later analysis reported that several top co-occurrence clusters appeared linked to parvovirus B19, influenza, CMV and Epstein-Barr virus. CMV serostatus was the only immune exposure information available for the cohort. In both the original and validation cohorts, the classifier was reported to diagnose cytomegalovirus status with high specificity and sensitivity. V-gene and J-gene trimming of TCR beta chains was associated with a missense DCLRE1C variant in a later genetic analysis, and the association was replicated in an independent cohort. A later analysis found that most CMV-associated TCR beta chains appeared HLA-restricted, with HLA associations seemingly driven largely by CMV exposure. The presence/absence analyses assumed that sequencing depth was roughly uniform across donors, and that assumption may not be true. A further reported finding was that TCR beta sequences accurately predicted the HLA-A and HLA-B alleles for most subjects in the first cohort. In an earlier analysis of approximately 590 of the donors, most TCR beta V segments appeared in productive rearrangements about 87% or about 30% of the time, broadly matching IMGT annotations. Correlated functional status among segregating V segments might reflect linkage disequilibrium, but an unknown experimental factor could not be ruled out. Assigning TCR associations to individual alleles was difficult when HLA alleles, especially DR and DQ, strongly co-occurred.

Concerning this clone itself: Its recognized antigen is unknown. Base-call qualities are not available, and no considerably larger clone is one nucleotide away.

In total, 630 or so healthy bone marrow donors made up the cohort. Cohort members were all nominally healthy when sampled, although unrecorded immune exposures were likely present. The donor tested CMV seropositive and was one of the 289 seropositive cohort members. Every donor gave a peripheral blood sample, and the peripheral blood mononuclear cells from that sample were used for TCR beta sequencing. Genomic DNA extraction from the blood cell samples was performed with the Qiagen DNeasy Blood Extraction Kit. Libraries were built with the immunoSEQ multiplex PCR assay. For the multiplex PCR, a mixture combining 60 forward primers for TCR Vbeta segments and 13 reverse primers for TCR Jbeta segments was used. The CDR3 region of rearranged TCR beta genes was amplified from genomic DNA with a multiplex PCR assay. On the Illumina HiSeq System, the amplified TCR beta libraries were sequenced as 87-base-pair reads. As for the authors' bioinformatics: A later analysis counted about 76 million unique TCR beta chains across the 550 to 700 repertoires, and roughly 11 million of these chains were shared by at least two donors. Raw reads were error-corrected and collapsed into unique sequences by a nearest-neighbor algorithm in which closely related sequences were merged to remove PCR and sequencing errors. Alignment of CDR3 sequences to IMGT reference sequences was used to assign V, D and J gene segments. For a sequence to be retained, a match of at least six nucleotides was required to both a V gene segment and a J gene segment. Rearrangements were called productive when the CDR3 lacked stop codons and stayed in frame with V and J; all others were non-productive. CDR3 was defined by IMGT convention, running from the second conserved V-encoded cysteine to the conserved J-encoded phenylalanine. Sequences without an unambiguous match to a single V gene segment were excluded from the earlier analysis of 450 to 650 of the donors. In an earlier analysis of 587 of the donors, V segments were called functional above 56.7% productive rearrangements and were called segregating when the between-donor standard deviation exceeded 5%. A statistical classification framework was built to diagnose cytomegalovirus status from the catalog of TCR beta chain sequences. In a later analysis, V and J genes were assigned by comparing TCR nucleotide sequences against IMGT/GENE-DB human TR gene sequences. Using the TCRdist pipeline, a later analysis assigned CDR3 sequences along with most-parsimonious VDJ recombination scenarios. A later analysis defined each TCR beta chain by its CDR3 amino acid sequence plus V-gene family, and excluded reads lacking a unique V-gene family. A later analysis removed over 500 highly shared, low-generation-probability nucleotide sequences to deal with suspected cross-contamination and a sequencing artifact. In a later analysis, a clonal expansion index was calculated for each public chain from normalized within-repertoire ranks of inferred template counts. A later analysis computed generation probabilities with a VDJ recombination model fitted to out-of-frame rearrangements, and checked the results against IGoR. In a later analysis, hypergeometric tests were used to score TCR-TCR, TCR-HLA and TCR-CMV co-occurrence, with a repertoire-size bias correction applied to TCR pairs. False discovery rates were estimated in a later analysis by permuting HLA or CMV assignments 20 times. In a later analysis, co-occurring TCRs were grouped using DBSCAN, with TCRdist sequence similarity added in when clustering inside HLA-allele-positive subsets. For co-occurrence clustering, repertoires with fewer than 30,000 or more than 120,000 public chains were excluded, along with four to six repertoires with anomalous nucleotide sharing. TCRdb holds this immuneACCESS table with in-frame rearrangements only. Some clones are missing; in checked studies, unresolved V genes explain under half, and the rest has no known cause. V and J calls and clone size are given by that table; D and trimming were obtained from the DNA. The sample contains more than 95,000 clones, less than 80% of them found a single time. The ten top clones hold 3.5% to 4.5% of the sample.

After removal of 1 base from V and 4 bases from J, the junction retains 9 bases not matched to a gene. CDR1 and CDR2 are read off the germline V gene as LGHNA and YNFKEQ. The CDR3 spans 16 residues, from the cysteine through the phenylalanine. The retained sequence is limited to the CDR3, 48 bases, with the frame set at the first base. This receptor was identified in a man in his forties or fifties in good health and CMV-seropositive. Sequenced sample: PBMCs. Recombination linked TRBV4-2 to TRBJ2-7, and 8 junction bases match TRBD1. Here the CDR3 is given as CASSQGARGPPYEQYF. The nucleotide sequence is given as TGTGCCAGCAGCCAAGGGGCCAGGGGGCCACCTTACGAGCAGTACTTC.